This entry lists 28 T cell receptor beta chains sequenced from one sample in a study of T cell responses to AZD1222 COVID-19 vaccine. Some clones are missing from TCRdb's copy, which holds only in-frame ones; the method was immunoSEQ multiplex PCR. The data show roughly 120,000 clones, with about 90% seen just once and roughly 4.4% held by the top ten. The sequencing used peripheral blood, collected 28 days after the second AZD1222 dose. These receptors were taken from an adult who received the AZD1222 COVID-19 vaccine.

The chain employs TRBV7-3 and TRBJ2-7; 9 nucleotides align to TRBD1. Per germline, CDR1 SGHTA and CDR2 FQGTGA. The V gene end was trimmed by 5 bases and the J gene end by 4 bases; junction bases not matched to a gene: 3. This CDR3 contains 13 residues. CDR3 DNA: TGTGCCAGCAGCACGGGACAGGGTTACGAGCAGTACTTC. Its translation is CASSTGQGYEQYF.

The chain has TRBV2 and TRBJ1-6; D perhaps matches TRBD1 (5 bases). This CDR3 is built from 15 residues. CDR1 is SNHLY, CDR2 FYNNEI, per germline. With 3 bases removed from V and 2 bases from J, the gap between germline ends came to 8 bases. The CDR3 loop reads CASSDPGPYNSPLHF. The CDR3 DNA reads TGTGCCAGCAGTGACCCGGGGCCCTATAATTCACCCCTCCACTTT.

The chain recombines TRBV7-3 with TRBJ2-1; D ambiguous. The germline V gene encodes CDR1 SGHTA and CDR2 FQGTGA. The CDR3 contains 14 residues. V gave up 3 bases and J gave up 9 bases, with 15 bases separating them. The CDR3 spells CASSLGGGESEQFF. In nucleotides, the CDR3 is TGTGCCAGCAGCTTGGGTGGTGGGGAAAGTGAGCAGTTCTTC.

This chain links TRBV2 with TRBJ1-5; D call uncertain. The V end lost 0 bases, the J end lost 0 bases, and 9 bases lay between the germline ends. Germline CDR1 is SNHLY and CDR2 is FYNNEI. The CDR3 length is 16 residues. The CDR3 nucleotides are TGTGCCAGCAGTGAAGCAGGCGGTTATAGCAATCAGCCCCAGCATTTT. Amino acid sequence: CASSEAGGYSNQPQHF.

The chain joins TRBV6-5 to TRBJ1-4, with D tentatively TRBD1 (5 bases). Germline V lookup: CDR1 MNHEY, CDR2 SVGAGI. This CDR3 contains 15 residues. V was cut by 8 bases and J by 6 bases, with 19 bases left in between. This chain's CDR3 is CASCYSGRADEKLFF. CDR3 DNA: TGTGCCAGCTGCTACTCGGGACGGGCCGATGAAAAACTGTTTTTT.

The chain couples TRBV11-1 to TRBJ2-3; D not resolved. The V gene's germline CDR1 is SGHAT and CDR2 FQDESV (reference sequence). This CDR3 is built from 15 residues. Trimming stripped 6 bases from V and 1 base from J, with 14 bases between. DNA for the CDR3: TGTGCCAGCAGTTTTAGGGAAGAGGGCACAGATACGCAGTATTTT. The encoded protein is CASSFREEGTDTQYF.

This clone was picked up a small number of times. The V gene is TRBV7-2, the J gene TRBJ1-3; D is undetermined. The V gene's germline CDR1 is SGHTA and CDR2 FQGNSA. There are 14 residues in the CDR3. Trimming shortened V by 1 base and J by 2 bases, and 6 bases separated the two germline ends. The CDR3 spells CASSLGITGNTIYF. CDR3 bases: TGTGCCAGCAGCTTAGGGATTACTGGAAACACCATATATTTT. The full variable domain, with the rest looked up from reference TRBV7-2 and TRBJ1-3, is GAGVSQSPSNKVTEKGKDVELRCDPISGHTALYWYRQSLGQGLEFLIYFQGNSAPDKSGLPSDRFSAERTGGSVSTLTIQRTQQEDSAVYLCASSLGITGNTIYFGEGSWLTVV.

As DNA, the CDR3 is TGTGCCACCAGCAGAGATCAACAGCTATTAGGCTACACCTTC. Translation gives CATSRDQQLLGYTF. The rearrangement joins TRBV15 to TRBJ1-2; D is unresolved. Germline V lookup: CDR1 LNHNV, CDR2 YYDKDF (reference sequence). V was clipped by 0 bases and J by 8 bases, with 13 bases between them. The CDR3 contains 14 residues.

The table lists this clone with a count of one. The V call is TRBV29-1, the J call TRBJ2-3; 9 positions agree with TRBD2. Germline-derived CDR1 and CDR2 are SQVTM and ANQGSEA. This CDR3 has 15 amino acids. The ends lost 5 bases at V and 2 bases at J; junction bases unmatched: 8. The chain's CDR3 is CSVKRLAEITDTQYF. The DNA of the CDR3 is TGCAGCGTTAAAAGACTAGCGGAGATCACAGATACGCAGTATTTT.

The chain links TRBV27 to TRBJ2-7, with TRBD1 as a possible D gene (6 bases). Trimming took off 10 bases at V and 0 bases at J, with 13 bases between the two ends. Germline-derived CDR1 and CDR2 are MNHEY and SMNVEV (reference sequence). The CDR3 totals 13 residues. The CDR3 loop reads CATRPRGSYEQYF. CDR3 bases: TGTGCCACCCGCCCCAGGGGCTCCTACGAGCAGTACTTC.

The V call is TRBV7-2, the J call TRBJ2-1, with 11 bases matching TRBD2. Unmatched junction bases numbered 1, after V lost 0 bases and J lost 0 bases. There are 17 residues in the CDR3. Germline V gives CDR1 SGHTA, CDR2 FQGNSA. The DNA of the CDR3 is TGTGCCAGCAGCTTAGCAACTAGCGGGGGCTCCTACAATGAGCAGTTCTTC. Its translation is CASSLATSGGSYNEQFF.

This CDR3 is CASSPVTSGRTYEQYF. The CDR3 DNA reads TGTGCCAGCAGCCCGGTCACTAGCGGTAGGACCTACGAGCAGTACTTC. The chain combines TRBV5-6 with TRBJ2-7; 8 nucleotides line up with TRBD2. With 4 bases clipped from V and 2 bases from J, the junction kept 11 bases outside the gene matches. Germline loops: CDR1 SGHDT, CDR2 YYEEEE. The CDR3 spans 16 residues.

In this sample, this clone turned up once. The rearrangement uses TRBV30 and TRBJ2-1; TRBD2 matches 12 bases. The germline CDR1 and CDR2 sequences are GTSNPN and SVGIG (reference sequence). There are 18 residues in the CDR3. The V segment lost 4 bases and the J segment 7 bases; nucleotides outside the gene matches: 17. CDR3 DNA: TGTGCCTGGACCATACATGAACGACTAGCGGGAGTGGGAAATGAGCAGTTCTTC. This encodes CAWTIHERLAGVGNEQFF.

V is TRBV5-4 and J is TRBJ1-2; 8 nucleotides match TRBD1. The V and J ends lost 4 bases and 8 bases, in that order; junction bases with no gene match: 10. Germline V gene data show CDR1 as SGHNT and CDR2 as YYREEE (reference sequence). CDR3 length: 14 amino acids. As DNA, the CDR3 is TGTGCCAGCAGCCAGAATCAGGGGGCGGGAGGCTACACCTTC. Translating gives CASSQNQGAGGYTF.

This clone was seen a handful of times. This chain links TRBV4-3 with TRBJ1-6; D call uncertain. This CDR3 contains 13 residues. With 0 bases removed from V and 9 bases from J, the gap between germline ends came to 6 bases. CDR1 is LGHNA and CDR2 is YSLEER in the germline V gene. CDR3: CASSQDVLSPLHF. Written as DNA, the CDR3 is TGCGCCAGCAGCCAAGATGTCCTTTCACCCCTCCACTTT.

This clone was recorded a few times. V gene TRBV9 combines with J gene TRBJ2-1, with 10 bases fitting TRBD2. Germline loops: CDR1 SGDLS, CDR2 YYNGEE. J gave up 8 bases and V 0 bases, and 5 bases lay outside the gene matches. The CDR3 runs to 15 residues. Here the CDR3 reads CASSVVSGGADEQFF. CDR3 in DNA: TGTGCCAGCAGCGTAGTAAGCGGGGGGGCCGATGAGCAGTTCTTC.

The chain has TRBV19 and TRBJ2-5; 14 bases align to TRBD2. Trimming took 8 bases from V and 5 from J; bases not matched to a gene: 4. In germline, CDR1 is LNHDA, CDR2 SQIVND (reference sequence). This CDR3 spans 14 amino acids. In DNA, the CDR3 is TGTGCCAGTGGGACTAGCGGGAGCGCGGAGACCCAGTACTTC. Amino acids: CASGTSGSAETQYF. Filled out from reference TRBV19 and TRBJ2-5, the complete variable domain reads DGGITQSPKYLFRKEGQNVTLSCEQNLNHDAMYWYRQDPGQGLRLIYYSQIVNDFQKGDIAEGYSVSREKKESFPLTVTSAQKNPTAFYLCASGTSGSAETQYFGPGTRLLVL.

The gene calls are TRBV5-1 and TRBJ2-7; 9 nucleotides match TRBD1. The CDR3 runs 15 residues. The V gene's germline CDR1 is SGHRS and CDR2 YFSETQ. Trimming took 4 bases from V and 3 from J; bases not matched to a gene: 8. The CDR3 sequence: CASSPGTGPFYEQYF. As DNA, the CDR3 is TGCGCCAGCAGCCCAGGGACAGGGCCGTTCTACGAGCAGTACTTC.

The rearrangement joins TRBV6-2 or TRBV6-3 to TRBJ2-7; 8 bases fit TRBD1. Trimming at V came to 3 bases and at J to 0 bases, leaving 10 bases not matched to a gene. Germline V gives CDR1 MNHEY, CDR2 SVGEGT. The CDR3 extends over 17 amino acids. The CDR3: CASSYRSLGQDSYEQYF. In nucleotides, the CDR3 is TGTGCCAGCAGTTATAGGAGTCTGGGACAGGACTCCTACGAGCAGTACTTC.

This clone was observed a few times. This chain uses TRBV30 with TRBJ1-4; TRBD1 matches at 7 bases. The CDR3 sequence is 14 residues long. Germline V CDR1 and CDR2: GTSNPN, SVGIG (reference sequence). Losses at the gene ends were 3 bases for V and 7 bases for J; bases not matched to a gene: 8. For the CDR3, the DNA is TGTGCCTGGAGCCGACAGGGTTTGAGTGAAAAACTGTTTTTT. Its translation: CAWSRQGLSEKLFF.

This clone was seen only a few times. This chain joins TRBV6-4 and TRBJ2-2; no clear D gene. V lost 0 bases to trimming and J lost 3 bases, with 5 bases between them. CDR3 length: 14 amino acids. Germline CDR1 MRHNA, CDR2 SNTAGT. CDR3 loop: CASSDSRDTGELFF. The CDR3 DNA reads as TGTGCCAGCAGTGACTCCCGAGACACCGGGGAGCTGTTTTTT.

Only one count was recorded for this clone. V and J are TRBV7-3 and TRBJ2-6, with TRBD2 matching over 8 bases. Germline CDR1 SGHTA, CDR2 FQGTGA. V lost 4 bases and J lost 0; bases outside the gene matches: 11. The CDR3 totals 19 residues. The CDR3 protein is CASSSRTGGPRSGANVLTF. The CDR3 bases are TGTGCCAGCAGCTCGAGGACGGGGGGGCCACGCTCTGGGGCCAACGTCCTGACTTTC.

CDR3 region: CASSQEGGGEQFF. CDR3 bases: TGCGCCAGCAGCCAAGAAGGCGGGGGTGAGCAGTTCTTC. This chain connects TRBV4-1 to TRBJ2-1; 7 bases map to TRBD2. The CDR3 has 13 amino acids. V shed 0 bases and J 9 bases; nucleotides not matched to a gene: 2. Germline assignment: CDR1 MGHRA and CDR2 YSYEKL.

The chain employs TRBV18 and TRBJ2-1; no clear D. Trimming stripped 2 bases from V and 4 bases from J, with 6 bases between. The CDR3 is made up of 13 amino acids. In germline, CDR1 is KGHSH, CDR2 LQKENI. CDR3 coding DNA: TGTGCCAGCTCACCAGCCGGGTACAATGAGCAGTTCTTC. This sequence encodes CASSPAGYNEQFF.

The genes are TRBV27 and TRBJ1-1; no reliable D call. The V end lost 6 bases, the J end lost 0 bases, and 17 bases lay between the germline ends. In germline, CDR1 is MNHEY, CDR2 SMNVEV (reference sequence). CDR3 length: 16 residues. CDR3 protein: CASSRASTPLNTEAFF. The CDR3 bases are TGTGCCAGCAGCCGAGCCTCTACACCACTGAACACTGAAGCTTTCTTT.

The chain uses TRBV7-8 and TRBJ2-7; TRBD1 agrees at 10 bases. Trimming took 2 bases from V and 9 from J; bases not matched to a gene: 13. CDR1 and CDR2 from the germline V gene are SGHVS and FQNEAQ. This CDR3 has 16 residues. Here the CDR3 reads CASSLPLTGGYVGQYF. CDR3 bases: TGTGCCAGCAGCTTACCATTGACAGGGGGCTACGTTGGGCAGTACTTC.

A few counts support this clone. The chain is built from TRBV7-9 and TRBJ1-1, with a possible D match to TRBD1 (6 bases). Deletions cut 5 bases from V and 7 bases from J, with 17 bases between. The CDR3 is 14 residues long. Germline V lookup: CDR1 SEHNR, CDR2 FQNEAQ (reference sequence). The CDR3 DNA sequence: TGTGCCAGCAGCCTAAGTGGGGGGCAGGATGAAGCTTTCTTT. Residues: CASSLSGGQDEAFF.

The chain couples TRBV27 to TRBJ1-6; D might be TRBD1 (6 bases). Germline assignment: CDR1 MNHEY and CDR2 SMNVEV (reference sequence). V was trimmed by 6 bases and J by 8 bases, leaving 14 bases between them. This CDR3 has 14 residues. CDR3 loop: CASRIPTGDSPLHF. The CDR3 DNA sequence: TGTGCCAGCAGGATCCCGACAGGAGATTCACCCCTCCACTTT.